These T cell receptor beta chains were read from a single sample in a study of vaccination effects on CD4 cells after COVID-19. This table comes from immunoSEQ multiplex PCR, and its TCRdb copy is limited to in-frame clones, with some not included. The sample contains about 30,000 clones, approximately 79% of which appear only once. These receptors' antigens are unknown. Sequencing was performed on CD4+ T cells from PBMCs cultured with SARS-CoV-2 spike peptides, taken after COVID-19 vaccination. These receptors were obtained from a human donor who received a COVID-19 vaccine. Some clones in this sample may be carry-over from other donors' samples. Each CDR3 is given with its conserved first and last residue.

J gene	V gene	CDR3 length	CDR3 protein
TRBJ2-5	TRBV24-1	15	CATSDPGTPQETQYF
TRBJ2-2	TRBV5-1	13	CASGLFNTGELFF
TRBJ2-3	TRBV20-1	15	CSASTYQGATDTQYF
TRBJ1-3	TRBV7-2	15	CASSLGIRVGNTIYF
TRBJ2-1	TRBV2	11	CASTSGYEQFF
TRBJ1-1	TRBV6-5	15	CASSYTSGTPTEAFF
TRBJ2-5	TRBV6-5	14	CASRVSGIQETQYF
TRBJ2-5	TRBV5-1	14	CASSFKGAMETQYF
TRBJ2-3	TRBV5-1	14	CASSLADRTDTQYF
TRBJ1-5	TRBV6-5	16	CASSYSGGEGNQPQHF
TRBJ1-4	TRBV2	13	CASRGWGNEKLFF
TRBJ2-3	TRBV4-3	21	CASSRRLPGTSGGKSTDTQYF
TRBJ1-1	TRBV6-5	16	CASSYSIQGANTEAFF
TRBJ1-5	TRBV6-1	13	CASSEAGSQPQHF
TRBJ2-5	TRBV11-1	16	CASSLAWATLQETQYF
TRBJ1-1	TRBV18	19	CASSPPRAGGVEGNTEAFF
TRBJ1-3	TRBV5-1	17	CASSLTQGALGGNTIYF
TRBJ1-1	TRBV4-1	16	CASSPLYRDGNTEAFF
TRBJ2-5	TRBV5-4	14	CASSLTGRGETQYF
TRBJ2-2	TRBV3-1/TRBV3-2	14	CASTLLAATGELFF
TRBJ2-1	TRBV24-1	18	CATSDSSGGPGPYNEQFF
TRBJ1-1	TRBV19	13	CASSTEGRTEAFF
TRBJ2-2	TRBV29-1	14	CSVSYGSNTGELFF
TRBJ2-1	TRBV5-6	15	CASSDRMSSYNEQFF
TRBJ1-5	TRBV6-1	15	CASSESGNSNQPQHF
TRBJ1-2	TRBV24-1	14	CATSTGPPHYGYTF
TRBJ2-1	TRBV7-9	14	CASTGQGNYNEQFF